The 28 T cell receptor beta chains listed next were all sequenced from one sample in a study of cytomegalovirus exposure and HLA in healthy donors. Primers for the PCR totalled 60 Vbeta and 13 Jbeta. Sequenced by immunoSEQ multiplex PCR; TCRdb stores in-frame clones only, minus some. The sample includes about 63,000 clones, approximately 79% seen only once; the top ten take less than 3%. What was sequenced was PBMCs. The source of these receptors is a woman in her twenties or thirties in good health and CMV-seronegative.

This chain connects TRBV7-9 to TRBJ1-4, with a possible D match to TRBD1 (5 bases). Germline V gene sequence: CDR1 SEHNR, CDR2 FQNEAQ (reference sequence). This CDR3 has 15 residues. V lost 0 bases and J 8 bases, leaving 13 bases between the germline ends. In DNA, the CDR3 is TGTGCCAGCAGCTTAGCGCGCGGGGGGGAGGAAAAACTGTTTTTT. Encoded protein: CASSLARGGEEKLFF.

The rearrangement uses TRBV5-4 and TRBJ1-1, with a tentative D call TRBD1 (6 bases). Germline V gene data show CDR1 as SGHNT and CDR2 as YYREEE (reference sequence). The length of the CDR3 is 15 residues. The germline V and J ends were trimmed by 4 bases and 5 bases, with 18 bases remaining between them. The CDR3 DNA is TGTGCCAGCAGCCCTCACCTTATACAGGGAACTGAAGCTTTCTTT. Amino acid sequence: CASSPHLIQGTEAFF. The full variable domain, with the rest looked up from reference TRBV5-4 and TRBJ1-1, is ETGVTQSPTHLIKTRGQQVTLRCSSQSGHNTVSWYQQALGQGPQFIFQYYREEENGRGNFPPRFSGLQFPNYSSELNVNALELDDSALYLCASSPHLIQGTEAFFGQGTRLTVV.

The chain combines TRBV7-9 with TRBJ1-2; no definite D call. The germline V gene encodes CDR1 SEHNR and CDR2 FQNEAQ (reference sequence). V was cut by 2 bases and J by 0 bases, with 7 bases left in between. This CDR3 comprises 14 residues. CDR3 region: CASSLMETNYGYTF. The CDR3 DNA follows: TGTGCCAGCAGCTTAATGGAGACTAACTATGGCTACACCTTC.

The chain joins TRBV14 to TRBJ1-1, with 7 bases that match TRBD1. In germline, CDR1 is SGHDN, CDR2 FVKESK. The CDR3 consists of 16 residues. Germline trimming cut 0 bases from V and 3 bases from J; bases unmatched to any gene: 7. CDR3 sequence reads: CASSQEGTGVYTEAFF. CDR3 nucleotides: TGTGCCAGCAGCCAAGAAGGTACAGGGGTTTACACTGAAGCTTTCTTT.

The chain is built from TRBV6-1 and TRBJ1-5; 9 bases are a match to TRBD1. The germline CDR1 and CDR2 sequences are MNHNS and SASEGT. The V segment lost 2 bases and the J segment 4 bases; nucleotides outside the gene matches: 6. The CDR3 extends over 16 amino acids. CDR3 DNA: TGTGCCAGCAGTGAAAGAACAGGGGGCCGGAATCAGCCCCAGCATTTT. Amino acids: CASSERTGGRNQPQHF.

The CDR3 spells CASSELLVQGRTPLHF. In DNA, the CDR3 is TGTGCCAGCAGTGAATTGTTGGTCCAGGGGCGGACACCCCTCCACTTT. The rearrangement uses TRBV6-1 and TRBJ1-6; tentatively, D is TRBD1 (6 bases). The CDR3 has 16 amino acids. Germline CDR1 is MNHNS and CDR2 is SASEGT. V was trimmed by 2 bases and J by 11 bases, leaving 19 bases between them.

The CDR3 is CASSQDWLSTGNTEAFF. The CDR3, as DNA: TGCGCCAGCAGCCAAGATTGGTTATCCACAGGGAACACTGAAGCTTTCTTT. This chain joins TRBV4-1 and TRBJ1-1; a possible D gene is TRBD1 (5 bases). The CDR3 has 17 residues. V lost 0 bases, J lost 1 base, and 15 bases lay in between. Per germline, CDR1 MGHRA and CDR2 YSYEKL.

J is TRBJ2-7 and V is TRBV7-2; weak D call: TRBD1 (5 bases). Between the trimmed V and J ends, which lost 1 base and 2 bases, there was a span of 18 bases. Germline V lookup: CDR1 SGHTA, CDR2 FQGNSA. This CDR3 contains 17 residues. Written as DNA, the CDR3 is TGTGCCAGCAGCTTAGATCAAGGGGCAGGGATTCCCTACGAGCAGTACTTC. Its translation is CASSLDQGAGIPYEQYF. Together with reference TRBV7-2 and TRBJ2-7, the CDR3 gives the full variable domain: GAGVSQSPSNKVTEKGKDVELRCDPISGHTALYWYRQSLGQGLEFLIYFQGNSAPDKSGLPSDRFSAERTGGSVSTLTIQRTQQEDSAVYLCASSLDQGAGIPYEQYFGPGTRLTVT.

The chain carries TRBV5-1 and TRBJ1-1; D is unresolved. Germline CDR1 reads SGHRS; CDR2 reads YFSETQ. V was clipped by 0 bases and J by 5 bases, with 17 bases between them. CDR3 length: 16 amino acids. In DNA, the CDR3 is TGCGCCAGCAGCTTGGCCGGGAATAGTCTCGGTACTGAAGCTTTCTTT. Protein: CASSLAGNSLGTEAFF.

This chain joins TRBV4-1 and TRBJ2-7; no clear D gene. This CDR3 comprises 15 residues. Germline lookup yields CDR1 MGHRA and CDR2 YSYEKL. V was shortened by 3 bases and J by 4 bases, with 16 bases between the two germline ends. CDR3: CASSQISGSRYEQYV. The CDR3 nucleotides read TGCGCCAGCAGCCAGATCTCCGGGTCCCGGTACGAGCAGTACGTC.

The V gene is TRBV4-2, the J gene TRBJ2-1; the match to TRBD2 covers 9 bases. Losses at the gene ends were 4 bases for V and 8 bases for J; bases not matched to a gene: 12. Germline assignment: CDR1 LGHNA and CDR2 YNFKEQ. This CDR3 spans 16 amino acids. The CDR3 DNA sequence: TGTGCCAGCAGCCCTAGGACCGCGGGAGGGCCCCATGAGCAGTTCTTC. Protein sequence: CASSPRTAGGPHEQFF.

This clone appeared once. The V call is TRBV7-2, the J call TRBJ2-3; 7 bases agree with TRBD1. Germline loops: CDR1 SGHTA, CDR2 FQGNSA. The ends lost 5 bases at V and 2 bases at J; junction bases unmatched: 7. This CDR3 comprises 15 residues. The CDR3 sequence is CASSPSTGDTDTQYF. CDR3 DNA: TGTGCCAGCAGCCCCTCTACAGGGGACACAGATACGCAGTATTTT.

The V gene is TRBV4-3, the J gene TRBJ1-2, with TRBD1 as a possible D gene (6 bases). V was cut by 1 base and J by 8 bases, with 14 bases left in between. CDR3 size: 14 residues. Germline lookup yields CDR1 LGHNA and CDR2 YSLEER. DNA for the CDR3: TGCGCCAGCAGCCAAGGGCAGGGGCAGGAGGGCTACACCTTC. It translates to CASSQGQGQEGYTF.

This clone was picked up one time. The genes are TRBV2 and TRBJ2-7; 9 nucleotides match TRBD1. V gave up 4 bases and J gave up 6 bases; unmatched junction bases: 1. Germline CDR1 and CDR2: SNHLY and FYNNEI. There are 12 residues in the CDR3. The CDR3 nucleotides are TGTGCCAGCAGTGGGACAGGGGCCGAGCAGTACTTC. Protein sequence: CASSGTGAEQYF.

This clone was observed once. V and J are TRBV11-3 and TRBJ2-7; a possible D gene is TRBD2 (6 bases). The CDR3 sequence is 14 residues long. Germline V gives CDR1 SGHNT, CDR2 YENEEA. The V end was cut by 5 bases, the J end by 4 bases, with 15 bases between. The CDR3 DNA follows: TGTGCCAGCAGCGGACCCCGGGGGTGGTACGAGCAGTACGTC. Translated: CASSGPRGWYEQYV.

This clone has a single count. The rearrangement links TRBV5-6 to TRBJ1-1; 7 nucleotides align to TRBD1. This CDR3 comprises 16 residues. V was clipped by 3 bases and J by 0 bases; unmatched bases: 8. Per germline, CDR1 SGHDT and CDR2 YYEEEE. The chain's CDR3 is CASSSMDRTMNTEAFF. Here the CDR3 DNA reads TGTGCCAGCAGCTCGATGGACAGGACCATGAACACTGAAGCTTTCTTT.

The table lists this clone with a few counts. The chain has TRBV10-3 and TRBJ2-2; 10 bases match TRBD2. The ends lost 4 bases at V and 0 bases at J; junction bases unmatched: 5. Germline lookup yields CDR1 ENHRY and CDR2 SYGVKD. This CDR3 contains 17 residues. The chain's CDR3 is CAISVVGTSANTGELFF. CDR3 coding DNA: TGTGCCATCAGTGTTGTCGGGACTAGCGCGAACACCGGGGAGCTGTTTTTT.

This clone showed up just once. The rearrangement joins TRBV5-6 to TRBJ1-5, with 8 positions matching TRBD1. J gave up 2 bases and V 3 bases, and 10 bases lay outside the gene matches. The CDR3 is 17 residues long. Per the germline V gene, CDR1 is SGHDT and CDR2 is YYEEEE. Written as DNA, the CDR3 is TGTGCCAGCAGCTCCCTCCAGGGGGCGAAGGGCAATCAGCCCCAGCATTTT. It translates to CASSSLQGAKGNQPQHF.

The V call is TRBV12-5, the J call TRBJ1-6; D is possibly TRBD1 (6 bases). CDR1 LGHNT and CDR2 FRNRAP come from the germline V gene. V was shortened by 6 bases and J by 8 bases, with 8 bases between the two germline ends. The CDR3 sequence is 12 residues long. CDR3 DNA sequence: TGTGCTAGTGGCCGACAGGATTCACCCCTCCACTTT. It encodes CASGRQDSPLHF.

The genes are TRBV11-3 and TRBJ2-6; D may be TRBD2 (5 bases). This CDR3 has 15 amino acids. Germline V gene data show CDR1 as SGHNT and CDR2 as YENEEA. Trimming shortened V by 5 bases and J by 1 base, and 9 bases separated the two germline ends. CDR3 in DNA: TGTGCCAGCAGCGTCCGGGGATCTGGGGCCAACGTCCTGACTTTC. It is translated as CASSVRGSGANVLTF.

This clone has only one observation. The rearrangement joins TRBV2 to TRBJ1-2; tentative D call: TRBD1 (6 bases). Trimming pared 6 bases from V and 2 bases from J, leaving 16 bases between. CDR3 length: 15 residues. The V gene's germline CDR1 is SNHLY and CDR2 FYNNEI. CDR3 in amino acids: CASSAEQGPNYGYTF. DNA of the CDR3: TGTGCCAGCAGCGCCGAGCAGGGGCCGAACTATGGCTACACCTTC.

The chain has TRBV28 and TRBJ2-7; 10 nucleotides align to TRBD2. J gave up 2 bases and V 2 bases, and 0 bases lay outside the gene matches. CDR1 is MDHEN, CDR2 SYDVKM, per germline. The CDR3 is made up of 14 amino acids. The CDR3 sequence is CASSLSGRAYEQYV. The CDR3 nucleotides read TGTGCCAGCAGTTTAAGCGGGAGGGCCTACGAGCAGTACGTC.

J is TRBJ2-3 and V is TRBV2, with D maybe TRBD1 (5 bases). Germline CDR1 and CDR2: SNHLY and FYNNEI. V lost 7 bases, J lost 0 bases, and 11 bases lay in between. This CDR3 region has 14 residues. CDR3 DNA sequence: TGTGCCAGCAAGGGCAGGGTTAGCACAGATACGCAGTATTTT. Translated, it gives CASKGRVSTDTQYF.

The chain couples TRBV2 to TRBJ2-7, with D possibly matching TRBD1 (6 bases). V dropped 8 bases and J dropped 6 bases, with 11 bases sitting between them. The length of the CDR3 is 11 residues. Per germline, CDR1 SNHLY and CDR2 FYNNEI. The CDR3 sequence: CASLLGAEQYV. CDR3 nucleotides: TGTGCCAGCTTACTGGGGGCCGAGCAGTACGTC.

This chain links TRBV11-2 with TRBJ1-2; TRBD1 is a possible D gene (6 bases). Between the trimmed V and J ends, which lost 2 bases and 0 bases, there was a span of 16 bases. CDR3 length: 17 residues. The V gene's germline CDR1 is SGHAT and CDR2 FQNNGV. CDR3 sequence reads: CASSLIKGDNPNYGYTF. CDR3 in DNA: TGTGCCAGCAGCTTAATCAAGGGGGACAACCCTAACTATGGCTACACCTTC.

The rearrangement joins TRBV13 to TRBJ2-1; 7 nucleotides agree with TRBD1. V gave up 1 base and J gave up 12 bases; unmatched junction bases: 3. From germline, CDR1 is PRHDT and CDR2 FYEKMQ (reference sequence). This CDR3 has 12 residues. The CDR3 spells CASSLEGAPQFF. For the CDR3, the DNA is TGTGCCAGCAGCTTAGAGGGGGCCCCGCAGTTCTTC.

Only a few counts were recorded for this clone. The chain carries TRBV5-6 and TRBJ1-5; D call uncertain. The germline gives CDR1 SGHDT, CDR2 YYEEEE. The CDR3 is 15 residues long. Trimming left V 3 bases short and J 0 bases short, with 10 bases between. CDR3 amino acids: CASSWAGNSNQPQHF. CDR3 nucleotide sequence: TGTGCCAGCAGCTGGGCGGGCAATAGCAATCAGCCCCAGCATTTT.

This clone has only a few counts. This sequence joins TRBV7-2 and TRBJ2-3, with a weak D call TRBD2 (5 bases). V shed 5 bases and J shed 0 bases, with 12 bases lying between them. The germline V gene has CDR1 SGHTA and CDR2 FQGNSA. The CDR3 runs 15 residues. The CDR3 reads CASSPRGFSTDTQYF. Written as DNA, the CDR3 is TGTGCCAGCAGCCCCCGGGGATTTAGCACAGATACGCAGTATTTT.